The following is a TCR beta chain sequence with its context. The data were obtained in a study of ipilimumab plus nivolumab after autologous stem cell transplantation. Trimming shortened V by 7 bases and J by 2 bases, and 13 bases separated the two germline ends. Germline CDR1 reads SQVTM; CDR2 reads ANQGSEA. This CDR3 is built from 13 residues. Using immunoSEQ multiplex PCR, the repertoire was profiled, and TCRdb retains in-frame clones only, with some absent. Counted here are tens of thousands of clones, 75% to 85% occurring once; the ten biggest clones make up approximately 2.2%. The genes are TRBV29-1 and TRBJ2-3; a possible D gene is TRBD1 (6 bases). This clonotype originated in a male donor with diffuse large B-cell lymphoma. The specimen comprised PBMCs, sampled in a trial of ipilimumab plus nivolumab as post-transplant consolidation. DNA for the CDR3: TGCAGCGGGGGAGACAGGACCACAGATACGCAGTATTTT. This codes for CSGGDRTTDTQYF.